Described below is a single TCR beta chain sequence and its context. What it binds is unknown. Repertoires were generated with immunoSEQ multiplex PCR, while TCRdb's copy carries only in-frame clones and drops some. Among 80,000 to 90,000 clones, approximately 87% were seen once, and the ten largest hold roughly 0.099%. The data were taken from a study of graft-versus-host responses after intestinal transplantation. As for the study in general: Tacrolimus and steroids were given for two to four years to all recipients after anti-thymocyte globulin induction.

From germline, CDR1 is MNHEY and CDR2 SVGAGI. CDR3 size: 15 residues. After removal of 6 bases from V and 5 bases from J, the junction contained 4 bases not matched to a gene. Study-wide results and caveats: Some GvH clones appeared in ileal mucosa or blood before recipient bone marrow. In patients with graft-donor T cell macrochimerism, allograft graft-versus-host to host-versus-graft clonal ratios were high.

The sequence derives from a human donor who received an intestinal transplant. Sequenced here: unstimulated CD4+ T cells sorted from spleen or lymph node cells, sampled before intestinal transplant. This chain joins TRBV6-5 and TRBJ2-2; 12 nucleotides match TRBD2. CDR3 sequence: CASRPLAGGTGELFF. The CDR3 DNA reads as TGTGCCAGCAGACCCCTAGCGGGGGGGACCGGGGAGCTGTTTTTT.